The 23 T cell receptor beta chains below were found in one sample sequenced in a study of T cell responses to AZD1222 COVID-19 vaccine. The repertoire was sequenced with immunoSEQ multiplex PCR; TCRdb's copy has only in-frame clones and lacks some. This sample yields around 91,000 clones, of which about 89% are seen a single time; around 8.6% belongs to the top ten. The source was peripheral blood, collected 28 days after the second AZD1222 dose. All receptors come from an adult who received the AZD1222 COVID-19 vaccine.

The chain couples TRBV4-3 to TRBJ1-4, with D maybe TRBD1 (6 bases). There are 16 residues in the CDR3. Germline CDR1 and CDR2: LGHNA and YSLEER. V was trimmed by 0 bases and J by 7 bases, leaving 15 bases between them. The chain's CDR3 is CASSQETGRRGEKLFF. As DNA, the CDR3 is TGCGCCAGCAGCCAAGAGACAGGCCGACGGGGTGAAAAACTGTTTTTT.

V and J are TRBV9 and TRBJ2-6; D unclear. V lost 4 bases and J lost 2, with 19 bases in between. There are 18 residues in the CDR3. The germline gives CDR1 SGDLS, CDR2 YYNGEE. CDR3 amino acids: CASSPTDMASAGANVLTF. The CDR3 bases are TGTGCCAGCAGCCCTACGGATATGGCGAGCGCTGGGGCCAACGTCCTGACTTTC.

The chain recombines TRBV28 with TRBJ1-1, with TRBD1 matching over 9 bases. The CDR3 covers 15 residues. V lost 7 bases to trimming and J lost 1 base; unmatched junction nucleotides: 7. Germline assignment: CDR1 MDHEN and CDR2 SYDVKM. The CDR3: CASNSQGAANTEAFF. DNA for the CDR3: TGTGCCAGCAACTCACAGGGGGCAGCGAACACTGAAGCTTTCTTT.

This chain joins TRBV24-1 and TRBJ2-7; either TRBD1 or TRBD2 may supply D (5 bases each). Between the trimmed V and J ends, which lost 5 bases and 2 bases, there was a span of 12 bases. The CDR3 is 14 residues long. Germline CDR1 reads KGHDR; CDR2 reads SFDVKD. The CDR3 coding sequence is TGTGCCACCAGTGCCAAGGGACGGACCTACGAGCAGTACTTC. As protein: CATSAKGRTYEQYF.

This chain joins TRBV7-6 and TRBJ1-4, with TRBD1 identical over 8 bases. CDR3 length equals 15 residues. V was clipped by 5 bases and J by 5 bases; unmatched bases: 7. Per the germline V gene, CDR1 is SGHVS and CDR2 is FNYEAQ. CDR3: CASSPGQGGNEKLFF. The CDR3 region has the DNA TGTGCCAGCAGCCCCGGACAGGGTGGAAATGAAAAACTGTTTTTT.

V is TRBV7-9 and J is TRBJ2-7; D tentatively fits TRBD1 or TRBD2 (6 bases each). The V gene's germline CDR1 is SEHNR and CDR2 FQNEAQ (reference sequence). V was shortened by 5 bases and J by 6 bases, with 17 bases between the two germline ends. The CDR3 spans 14 residues. CDR3: CASSTQGISGEQYF. DNA for the CDR3: TGTGCCAGCAGCACACAGGGTATTAGCGGCGAGCAGTACTTC.

Written as DNA, the CDR3 is TGTGCCAGCAGCCCACAGGGAACCGGGGAGCTGTTTTTT. Translating it yields CASSPQGTGELFF. This chain connects TRBV7-2 to TRBJ2-2, with D possibly being TRBD1 (6 bases). The germline gives CDR1 SGHTA, CDR2 FQGNSA. V dropped 5 bases and J dropped 5 bases, with 9 bases sitting between them. The CDR3 covers 13 residues.

The gene calls are TRBV3-1 (or the pseudogene TRBV3-2) and TRBJ2-5, with D possibly matching TRBD2 (6 bases). The CDR3 consists of 15 residues. Germline CDR1 reads LGHDT; CDR2 reads YNNKEL (reference sequence). V lost 1 base, J lost 1 base, and 10 bases lay in between. CDR3 region: CASSQAGSGQETQYF. Here the CDR3 DNA reads TGTGCCAGCAGCCAAGCCGGGAGTGGCCAAGAGACCCAGTACTTC.

This clone occurred once. The chain links TRBV9 to TRBJ1-5; possibly TRBD1 for D (5 bases). Germline V lookup: CDR1 SGDLS, CDR2 YYNGEE. The CDR3 spans 15 residues. V lost 2 bases and J lost 1, with 10 bases in between. In DNA form, the CDR3 reads TGTGCCAGCAGCGTGGGGCCAGGGAGCAATCAGCCCCAGCATTTT. Encoded protein: CASSVGPGSNQPQHF. Combining the CDR3 with reference TRBV9 and TRBJ1-5 gives the whole variable domain DSGVTQTPKHLITATGQRVTLRCSPRSGDLSVYWYQQSLDQGLQFLIQYYNGEERAKGNILERFSAQQFPDLHSELNLSSLELGDSALYFCASSVGPGSNQPQHFGDGTRLSIL.

The V call is TRBV6-5, the J call TRBJ1-2, with D uncertain. Trimming left V 6 bases short and J 4 bases short, with 15 bases between. Germline lookup yields CDR1 MNHEY and CDR2 SVGAGI. The CDR3 totals 14 residues. Here the CDR3 reads CASRDPLKGYGYTF. The DNA for the CDR3 is TGTGCCAGCAGGGACCCGCTTAAGGGCTATGGCTACACCTTC.

V is TRBV24-1 and J is TRBJ2-5, with D perhaps matching TRBD2 (5 bases). The ends were cut back, 3 bases at V and 0 bases at J, with 13 bases in the middle. This CDR3 is 16 amino acids long. Per the germline V gene, CDR1 is KGHDR and CDR2 is SFDVKD. The CDR3 here is CATSDKGTGNQETQYF. CDR3 DNA sequence: TGTGCCACCAGTGATAAGGGCACGGGGAACCAAGAGACCCAGTACTTC.

A few counts support this clone. The chain recombines TRBV28 with TRBJ1-4, with TRBD1 matching over 9 bases. This CDR3 region has 12 residues. The germline CDR1 and CDR2 sequences are MDHEN and SYDVKM. The ends lost 7 bases at V and 10 bases at J; junction bases unmatched: 4. CDR3 in amino acids: CASKGQGAKLFF. The CDR3 DNA sequence: TGTGCCAGCAAGGGACAGGGTGCAAAACTGTTTTTT.

The CDR3 here is CASSPTQLTDTQYF. DNA of the CDR3: TGTGCCAGCTCACCGACACAGCTCACAGATACGCAGTATTTT. The chain combines TRBV18 with TRBJ2-3; D gene uncertain. Trimming pared 3 bases from V and 2 bases from J, leaving 9 bases between. Germline-derived CDR1 and CDR2 are KGHSH and LQKENI. The length of the CDR3 is 14 residues. Together with reference TRBV18 and TRBJ2-3, the CDR3 gives the full variable domain: NAGVMQNPRHLVRRRGQEARLRCSPMKGHSHVYWYRQLPEEGLKFMVYLQKENIIDESGMPKERFSAEFPKEGPSILRIQQVVRGDSAAYFCASSPTQLTDTQYFGPGTRLTVL.

This chain joins TRBV28 and TRBJ2-7; 7 bases are a match to TRBD1. This CDR3 is 16 amino acids long. V was clipped by 4 bases and J by 0 bases; unmatched bases: 9. Germline values: CDR1 MDHEN, CDR2 SYDVKM. The CDR3 loop is CASSSLRTGPSYEQYF. CDR3 in DNA: TGTGCCAGCAGTTCCTTACGGACAGGTCCCTCCTACGAGCAGTACTTC.

The chain employs TRBV29-1 and TRBJ1-1, with no clear D. Between the trimmed V and J ends, which lost 7 bases and 0 bases, there was a span of 12 bases. The CDR3 covers 13 residues. The germline V gene has CDR1 SQVTM and CDR2 ANQGSEA. CDR3 residues: CSARTPLNTEAFF. As DNA, the CDR3 is TGCAGCGCCCGGACGCCTTTGAACACTGAAGCTTTCTTT.

The gene calls are TRBV24-1 and TRBJ2-5, with D possibly TRBD1 on 6 matching bases. Trimming removed 12 bases from V and 4 bases from J, with 23 bases in between. Looked up from germline, CDR1 is KGHDR and CDR2 is SFDVKD. The CDR3 sequence is 15 residues long. The CDR3 bases are TGTGCCCCTTCGATGGGGACACTTAGGAGAGAGACCCAGTACTTC. The encoded protein is CAPSMGTLRRETQYF.

J is TRBJ2-7 and V is TRBV7-2; 7 nucleotides line up with TRBD1. The junction had 3 bases not matched to a gene; V was cut back by 2 bases and J by 2 bases. The germline CDR1 and CDR2 sequences are SGHTA and FQGNSA. The CDR3 runs 14 residues. The CDR3, as DNA: TGTGCCAGCAGCTTATTGGGACAGACCTACGAGCAGTACTTC. This codes for CASSLLGQTYEQYF.

This chain connects TRBV4-1 to TRBJ1-2; D is unresolved. The CDR3 loop spans 10 amino acids. The V end was cut by 6 bases, the J end by 10 bases, with 9 bases between. The germline gives CDR1 MGHRA, CDR2 YSYEKL. CDR3 in DNA: TGCGCCAGCAGAACAAAGTTCTACACCTTC. Its protein is CASRTKFYTF.

This clone occurred a few times. This rearrangement joins TRBV5-1 to TRBJ2-7, with TRBD2 as a possible D gene (5 bases). This CDR3 is built from 13 residues. Germline CDR1 and CDR2: SGHRS and YFSETQ. V lost 2 bases and J 3 bases, leaving 9 bases between the germline ends. CDR3: CASSFEGFYEQYF. The CDR3 region has the DNA TGCGCCAGCAGCTTCGAGGGTTTCTACGAGCAGTACTTC.

The rearrangement uses TRBV2 and TRBJ2-5; the D gene is possibly TRBD1 (5 bases). Per germline, CDR1 SNHLY and CDR2 FYNNEI. The CDR3 contains 14 residues. Trimming left V 8 bases short and J 2 bases short, with 15 bases between. The CDR3 coding sequence is TGTGCCAGCCAAAAAGACAGAACGCAAGAGACCCAGTACTTC. Encoded protein: CASQKDRTQETQYF. The full variable domain, in which reference TRBV2 and TRBJ2-5 provide the parts outside the CDR3, is EPEVTQTPSHQVTQMGQEVILRCVPISNHLYFYWYRQILGQKVEFLVSFYNNEISEKSEIFDDQFSVERPDGSNFTLKIRSTKLEDSAMYFCASQKDRTQETQYFGPGTRLLVL.

This clone was seen more than once but under ten times. V is TRBV3-1 (or the pseudogene TRBV3-2) and J is TRBJ2-7, with TRBD1 matching 7 bases. CDR3 length equals 14 residues. Germline V gene lookup returns CDR1 LGHDT and CDR2 YNNKEL (reference sequence). Trimming cost V 5 bases and J 6 bases; bases outside gene matches: 10. The CDR3: CASSLGGRAREQYF. The CDR3 DNA follows: TGTGCCAGCAGCTTAGGGGGCAGGGCTCGCGAGCAGTACTTC.

The genes are TRBV4-3 and TRBJ2-1, with TRBD2 identical over 14 bases. The germline gives CDR1 LGHNA, CDR2 YSLEER. This CDR3 comprises 17 residues. Germline trimming cut 4 bases from V and 2 bases from J; bases unmatched to any gene: 4. CDR3 in DNA: TGCGCCAGCAGCCGACGACTAGCGGGAGGGACCTACAATGAGCAGTTCTTC. This codes for CASSRRLAGGTYNEQFF.

CDR3 loop: CAISESFVGANSPLHF. In DNA, the CDR3 is TGTGCCATCAGTGAGTCTTTTGTTGGGGCTAATTCACCCCTCCACTTT. The rearrangement joins TRBV10-3 to TRBJ1-6; a weak D match, TRBD1 (5 bases). The V and J ends lost 0 bases and 6 bases respectively, with 12 bases between them. The germline CDR1 and CDR2 sequences are ENHRY and SYGVKD. This CDR3 spans 16 amino acids.